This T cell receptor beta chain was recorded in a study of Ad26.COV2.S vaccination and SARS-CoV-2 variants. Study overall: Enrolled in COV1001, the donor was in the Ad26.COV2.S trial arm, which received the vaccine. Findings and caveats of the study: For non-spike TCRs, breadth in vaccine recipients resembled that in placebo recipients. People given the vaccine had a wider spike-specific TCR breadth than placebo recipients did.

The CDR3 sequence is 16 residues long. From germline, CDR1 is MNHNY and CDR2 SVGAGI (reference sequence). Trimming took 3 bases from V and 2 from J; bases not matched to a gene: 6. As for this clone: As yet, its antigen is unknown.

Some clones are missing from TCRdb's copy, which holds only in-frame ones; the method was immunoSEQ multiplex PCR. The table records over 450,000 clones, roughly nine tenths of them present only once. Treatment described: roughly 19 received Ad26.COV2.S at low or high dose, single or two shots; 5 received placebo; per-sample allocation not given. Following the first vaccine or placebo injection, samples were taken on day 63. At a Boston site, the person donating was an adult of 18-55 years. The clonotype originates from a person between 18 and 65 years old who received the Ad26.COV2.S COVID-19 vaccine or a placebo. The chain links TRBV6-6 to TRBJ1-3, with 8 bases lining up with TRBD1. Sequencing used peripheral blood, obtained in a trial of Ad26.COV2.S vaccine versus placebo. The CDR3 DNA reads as TGTGCCAGCAGTTATCACAGGACAGGGCCTGGAAACACCATATATTTT. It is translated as CASSYHRTGPGNTIYF.